This TCR beta chain was documented in a study of T-cell reconstitution after alpha-beta-depleted transplantation in children. CDR3 length: 14 residues. CDR1 and CDR2 from the germline V gene are DFQATT and SNEGSKA (reference sequence). V lost 1 base and J lost 1, with 10 bases in between. This clonotype showed up many times. Unique molecular identifiers were incorporated into the prepared TCRbeta library. Each CDR3 protein is one row after TCRdb ran MiXCR on the PCR reads. The sample carries hundreds of thousands of distinct CDR3 sequences, roughly 15% recorded once. This sample comprised PBMCs from the stem cell graft donor, obtained from the stem cell graft. The sequence was obtained from a human donor who donated a stem cell graft to a child with acute myeloid leukemia. The genes are TRBV20-1 and TRBJ1-1; D may be TRBD1 (5 bases). In DNA, the CDR3 is TGCAGTGCTAGAGTTCCAGGGCGGAACACTGAAGCTTTCTTT. Protein: CSARVPGRNTEAFF.